The 10 T cell receptor beta chains presented below share a single source sample, sequenced in a study of T cells after yellow fever vaccination. TCRdb itself ran the 5' RACE reads through MiXCR, one entry per CDR3 protein. The sample includes 100,000 or so distinct CDR3 sequences, around 9.8% seen only once; the top ten take around 17%. Sequenced material: CD8+ T cells not binding an NS4B(214-222) dextramer, sorted from PBMCs, taken roughly 14 days after the first yellow fever vaccination. The source is a man between 18 and 35 years old who received the YFV17D yellow fever vaccine.

In its sample, this clonotype was seen a few times. J is TRBJ2-1 and V is TRBV6-1; D is possibly TRBD1 or TRBD2 (7 bases each). The CDR3 spans 17 residues. The V end was cut by 1 base, the J end by 4 bases, with 17 bases between. Germline loops: CDR1 MNHNS, CDR2 SASEGT. CDR3 DNA: TGTGCCAGCAGTGAAGTCGGGGGGACAGAGCCTTACAATGAGCAGTTCTTC. Its protein is CASSEVGGTEPYNEQFF.

This clonotype was found a few times. The rearrangement links TRBV5-1 to TRBJ2-3; TRBD1 aligns across 8 bases. The CDR3 covers 20 residues. V lost 7 bases to trimming and J lost 5 bases; unmatched junction nucleotides: 27. CDR1 is SGHRS and CDR2 is YFSETQ in the germline V gene. CDR3 bases: TGCGCCAGCTACCACCAGGGGGCAGGGGGAGCTGAGACTCCCAGAGATACGCAGTATTTT. It specifies CASYHQGAGGAETPRDTQYF.

The chain carries TRBV5-1 and TRBJ2-7; 10 bases line up with TRBD1. V lost 4 bases, J lost 2 bases, and 3 bases stayed unmatched. This CDR3 contains 14 residues. Germline V CDR1 and CDR2: SGHRS, YFSETQ. The CDR3 loop reads CASSGGTGAYEQYF. CDR3 nucleotide sequence: TGCGCCAGCAGCGGGGGGACAGGGGCCTACGAGCAGTACTTC.

The chain carries TRBV13 and TRBJ2-7, with 8 bases aligning to TRBD1. V gave up 5 bases and J gave up 3 bases; unmatched junction bases: 21. Germline assignment: CDR1 PRHDT and CDR2 FYEKMQ (reference sequence). This CDR3 has 19 amino acids. The CDR3 DNA is TGTGCCAGCAGCCGGCCCGCGGACAGGGAAACTAACCGAGACTACGAGCAGTACTTC. This sequence encodes CASSRPADRETNRDYEQYF.

This sequence joins TRBV12-3 or TRBV12-4 and TRBJ2-2, with D perhaps TRBD1 (6 bases). V was shortened by 6 bases and J by 5 bases, with 13 bases between the two germline ends. The CDR3 sequence is 14 residues long. The CDR3 sequence is CASRSRGRTGELFF. The CDR3 nucleotides are TGTGCCAGCAGATCCAGGGGTCGGACCGGGGAGCTGTTTTTT.

The chain joins TRBV4-2 to TRBJ2-1, with D unresolved. Trimming cost V 2 bases and J 13 bases, with 18 bases left between them. The germline gives CDR1 LGHNA, CDR2 YNFKEQ. This CDR3 region has 14 residues. CDR3 sequence (DNA): TGTGCCAGCAGCCAAAGGGCTAACTTAGTCTCTCAGTTCTTC. It yields the protein CASSQRANLVSQFF.

The chain links TRBV6-7 to TRBJ2-1; no reliable D call. TRBV6-7 is given ORF status, its function remaining uncertain. The CDR3 is made up of 8 amino acids. V was pared by 5 bases and J by 10 bases, with 0 bases between. The CDR3 protein is CASSEQFF. The CDR3 nucleotides are TGTGCCAGCAGTGAGCAGTTCTTC.

The V call is TRBV27, the J call TRBJ2-1; D might be TRBD1 (6 bases). Trimming removed 6 bases from V and 5 bases from J, with 11 bases in between. CDR3 length equals 13 residues. Looked up from germline, CDR1 is MNHEY and CDR2 is SMNVEV (reference sequence). The CDR3 loop reads CASSFGTNNEQFF. Here the CDR3 DNA reads TGTGCCAGCAGCTTCGGGACAAACAATGAGCAGTTCTTC.

Only a few counts were recorded for this clonotype. The V and J genes are TRBV13 and TRBJ2-3; D call uncertain. Germline CDR1 reads PRHDT; CDR2 reads FYEKMQ (reference sequence). CDR3 length: 13 amino acids. The V gene lost 1 base and the J gene lost 6 bases, with 8 bases spanning the gap. The CDR3 sequence is CASSLVVSDTQYF. DNA of the CDR3: TGTGCCAGCAGCTTAGTGGTCTCCGATACGCAGTATTTT.

The V and J genes are TRBV6-1 and TRBJ1-1; the D gene is possibly TRBD1 (6 bases). Germline loops: CDR1 MNHNS, CDR2 SASEGT. V shed 6 bases and J shed 2 bases, with 13 bases lying between them. The CDR3 runs to 14 residues. The CDR3 region is CASRPRGGNTEAFF. The DNA of the CDR3 is TGTGCCAGCAGACCCAGGGGAGGTAACACTGAAGCTTTCTTT.